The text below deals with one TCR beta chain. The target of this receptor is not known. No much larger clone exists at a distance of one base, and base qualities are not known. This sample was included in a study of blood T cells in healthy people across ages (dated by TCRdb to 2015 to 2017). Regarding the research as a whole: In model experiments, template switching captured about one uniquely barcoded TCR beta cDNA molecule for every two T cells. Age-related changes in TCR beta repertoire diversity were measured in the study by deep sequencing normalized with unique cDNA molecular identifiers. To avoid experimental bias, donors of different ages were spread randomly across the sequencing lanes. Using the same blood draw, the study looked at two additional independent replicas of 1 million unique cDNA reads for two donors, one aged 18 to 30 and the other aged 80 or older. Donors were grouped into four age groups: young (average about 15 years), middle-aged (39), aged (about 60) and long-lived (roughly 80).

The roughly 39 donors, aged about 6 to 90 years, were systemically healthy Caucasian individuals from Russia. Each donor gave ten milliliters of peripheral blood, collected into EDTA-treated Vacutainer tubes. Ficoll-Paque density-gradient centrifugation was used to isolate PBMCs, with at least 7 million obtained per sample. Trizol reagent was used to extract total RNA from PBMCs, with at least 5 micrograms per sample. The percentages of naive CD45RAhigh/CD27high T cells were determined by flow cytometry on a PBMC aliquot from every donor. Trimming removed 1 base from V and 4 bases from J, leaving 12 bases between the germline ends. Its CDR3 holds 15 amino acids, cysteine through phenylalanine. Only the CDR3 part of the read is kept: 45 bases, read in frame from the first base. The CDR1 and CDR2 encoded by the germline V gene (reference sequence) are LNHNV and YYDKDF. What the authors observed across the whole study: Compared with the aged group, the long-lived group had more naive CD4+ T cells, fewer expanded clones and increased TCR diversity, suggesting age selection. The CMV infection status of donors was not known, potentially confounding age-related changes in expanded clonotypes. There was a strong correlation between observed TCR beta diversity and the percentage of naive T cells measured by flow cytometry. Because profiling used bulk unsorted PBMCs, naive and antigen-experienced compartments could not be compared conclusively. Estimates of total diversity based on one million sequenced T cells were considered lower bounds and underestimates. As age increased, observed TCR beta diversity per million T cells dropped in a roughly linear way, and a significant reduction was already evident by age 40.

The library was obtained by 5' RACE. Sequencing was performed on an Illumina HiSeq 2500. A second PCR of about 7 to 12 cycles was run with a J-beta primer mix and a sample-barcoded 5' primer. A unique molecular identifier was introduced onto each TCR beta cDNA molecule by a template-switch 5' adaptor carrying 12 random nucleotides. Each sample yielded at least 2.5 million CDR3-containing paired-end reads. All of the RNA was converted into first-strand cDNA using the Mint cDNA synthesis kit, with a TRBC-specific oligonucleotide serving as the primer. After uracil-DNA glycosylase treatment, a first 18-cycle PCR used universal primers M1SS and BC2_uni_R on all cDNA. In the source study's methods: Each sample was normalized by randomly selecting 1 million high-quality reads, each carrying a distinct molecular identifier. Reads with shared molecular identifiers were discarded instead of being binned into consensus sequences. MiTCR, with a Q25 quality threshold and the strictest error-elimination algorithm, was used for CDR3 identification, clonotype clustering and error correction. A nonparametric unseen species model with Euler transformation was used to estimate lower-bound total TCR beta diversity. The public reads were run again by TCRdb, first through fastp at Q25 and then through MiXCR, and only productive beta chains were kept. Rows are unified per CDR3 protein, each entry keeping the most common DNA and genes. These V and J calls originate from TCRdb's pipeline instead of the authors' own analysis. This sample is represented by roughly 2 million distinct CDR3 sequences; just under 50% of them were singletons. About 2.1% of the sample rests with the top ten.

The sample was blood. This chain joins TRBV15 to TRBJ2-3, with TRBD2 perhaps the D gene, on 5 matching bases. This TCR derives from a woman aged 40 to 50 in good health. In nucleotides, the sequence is TGTGCCACCAGCAGAGGCTCCCTACTAGCAGATACGCAGTATTTT. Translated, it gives CATSRGSLLADTQYF.